The present T cell receptor beta chain was sequenced within a study of identical twins. This CDR3 contains 11 residues. Germline CDR1 is SGHRS and CDR2 is YFSETQ. This clonotype was counted a few times. The junction shows a germline mismatch at one end, possibly a read error. TCRdb itself ran the 5' RACE reads through MiXCR, one entry per CDR3 protein. In the table there are roughly 690,000 distinct CDR3 sequences, around 6.1% of which are singletons. The TCR comes from a man younger than 35 in good health. The sample taken for sequencing was naive T cells sorted from blood. V gene TRBV5-1 combines with J gene TRBJ2-3; D unresolved. The CDR3 DNA reads TGCGCCAGCGGAAACTCAGATAGGCAGTATTTT. It translates to CASGNSDRQYF.